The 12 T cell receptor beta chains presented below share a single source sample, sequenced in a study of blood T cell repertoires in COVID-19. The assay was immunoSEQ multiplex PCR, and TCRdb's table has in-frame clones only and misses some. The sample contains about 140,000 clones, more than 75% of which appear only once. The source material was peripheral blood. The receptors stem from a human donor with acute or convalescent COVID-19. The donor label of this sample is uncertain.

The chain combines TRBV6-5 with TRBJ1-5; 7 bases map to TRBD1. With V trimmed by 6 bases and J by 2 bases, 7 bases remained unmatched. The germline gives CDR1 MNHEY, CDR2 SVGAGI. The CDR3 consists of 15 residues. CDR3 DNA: TGTGCCAGCAGAACCCAGGGGGGAGGCAATCAGCCCCAGCATTTT. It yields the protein CASRTQGGGNQPQHF.

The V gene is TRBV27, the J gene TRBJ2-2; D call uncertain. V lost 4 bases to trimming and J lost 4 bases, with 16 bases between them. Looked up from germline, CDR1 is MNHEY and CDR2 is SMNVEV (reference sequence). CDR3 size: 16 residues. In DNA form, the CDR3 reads TGTGCCAGCAGTTCCGTGAGTCTTTCTCGCACCGGGGAGCTGTTTTTT. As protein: CASSSVSLSRTGELFF.

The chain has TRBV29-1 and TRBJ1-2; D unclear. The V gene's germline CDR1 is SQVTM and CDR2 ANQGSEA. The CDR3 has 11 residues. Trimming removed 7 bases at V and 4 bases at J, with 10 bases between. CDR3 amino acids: CSGRTGYGYTF. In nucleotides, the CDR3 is TGCAGCGGCAGAACGGGCTATGGCTACACCTTC.

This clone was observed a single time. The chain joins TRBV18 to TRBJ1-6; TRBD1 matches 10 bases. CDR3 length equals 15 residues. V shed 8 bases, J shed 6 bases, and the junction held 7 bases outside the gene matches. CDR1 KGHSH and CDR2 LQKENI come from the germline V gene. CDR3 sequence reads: CASTRDRGSNSPLHF. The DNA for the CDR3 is TGTGCCAGCACCCGGGACAGGGGAAGTAATTCACCCCTCCACTTT.

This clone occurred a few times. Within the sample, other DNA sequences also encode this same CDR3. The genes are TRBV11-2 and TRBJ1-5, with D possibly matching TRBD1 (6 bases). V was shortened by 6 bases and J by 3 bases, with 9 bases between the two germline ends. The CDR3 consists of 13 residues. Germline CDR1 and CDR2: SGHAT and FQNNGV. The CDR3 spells CASSQGFNQPQHF. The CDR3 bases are TGTGCCAGCAGTCAGGGGTTCAATCAGCCCCAGCATTTT.

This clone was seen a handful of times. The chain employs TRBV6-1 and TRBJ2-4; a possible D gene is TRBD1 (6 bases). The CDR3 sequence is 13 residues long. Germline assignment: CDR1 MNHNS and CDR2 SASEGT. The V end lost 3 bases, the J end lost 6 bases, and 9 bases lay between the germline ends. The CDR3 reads CASSETDRNIQYF. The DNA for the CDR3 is TGTGCCAGCAGTGAGACGGACAGAAACATTCAGTACTTC.

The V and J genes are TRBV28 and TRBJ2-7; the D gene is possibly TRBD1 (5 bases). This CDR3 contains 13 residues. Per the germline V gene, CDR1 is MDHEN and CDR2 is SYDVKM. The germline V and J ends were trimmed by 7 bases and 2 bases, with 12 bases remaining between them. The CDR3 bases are TGTGCCAGCACAGGGCCCACGGCCTACGAGCAGTACTTC. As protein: CASTGPTAYEQYF.

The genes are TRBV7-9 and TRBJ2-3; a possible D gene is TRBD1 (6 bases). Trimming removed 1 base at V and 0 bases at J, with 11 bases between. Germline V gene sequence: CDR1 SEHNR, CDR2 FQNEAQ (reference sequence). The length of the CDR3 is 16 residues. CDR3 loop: CASSLGTGLSTDTQYF. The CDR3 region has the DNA TGTGCCAGCAGCTTAGGCACAGGGTTGAGCACAGATACGCAGTATTTT.

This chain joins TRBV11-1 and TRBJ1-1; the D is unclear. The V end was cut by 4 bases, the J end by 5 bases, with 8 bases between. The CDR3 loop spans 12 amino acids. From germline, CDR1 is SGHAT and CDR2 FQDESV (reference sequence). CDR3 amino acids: CASSSVGTEAFF. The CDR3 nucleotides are TGTGCCAGCAGCTCGGTCGGTACTGAAGCTTTCTTT.

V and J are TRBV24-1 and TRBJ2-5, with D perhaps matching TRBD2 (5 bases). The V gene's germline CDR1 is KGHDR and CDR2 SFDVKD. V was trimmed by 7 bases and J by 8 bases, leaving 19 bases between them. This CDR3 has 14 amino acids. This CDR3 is CATRTPDGDFTQYF. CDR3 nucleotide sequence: TGTGCCACCAGGACCCCCGACGGGGATTTTACCCAGTACTTC.

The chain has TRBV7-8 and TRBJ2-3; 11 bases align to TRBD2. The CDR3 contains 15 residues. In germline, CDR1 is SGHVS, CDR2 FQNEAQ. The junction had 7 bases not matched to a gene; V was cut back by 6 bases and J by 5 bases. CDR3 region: CASSPGTSGRDTQYF. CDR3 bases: TGTGCCAGCAGTCCCGGGACTAGCGGTAGAGATACGCAGTATTTT.

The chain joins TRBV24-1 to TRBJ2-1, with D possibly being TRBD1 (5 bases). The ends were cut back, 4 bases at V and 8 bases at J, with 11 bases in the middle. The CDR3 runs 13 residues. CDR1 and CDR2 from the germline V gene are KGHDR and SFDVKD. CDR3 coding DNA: TGTGCCACCAGTGACGCAGGGATTCATGAGCAGTTCTTC. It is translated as CATSDAGIHEQFF.